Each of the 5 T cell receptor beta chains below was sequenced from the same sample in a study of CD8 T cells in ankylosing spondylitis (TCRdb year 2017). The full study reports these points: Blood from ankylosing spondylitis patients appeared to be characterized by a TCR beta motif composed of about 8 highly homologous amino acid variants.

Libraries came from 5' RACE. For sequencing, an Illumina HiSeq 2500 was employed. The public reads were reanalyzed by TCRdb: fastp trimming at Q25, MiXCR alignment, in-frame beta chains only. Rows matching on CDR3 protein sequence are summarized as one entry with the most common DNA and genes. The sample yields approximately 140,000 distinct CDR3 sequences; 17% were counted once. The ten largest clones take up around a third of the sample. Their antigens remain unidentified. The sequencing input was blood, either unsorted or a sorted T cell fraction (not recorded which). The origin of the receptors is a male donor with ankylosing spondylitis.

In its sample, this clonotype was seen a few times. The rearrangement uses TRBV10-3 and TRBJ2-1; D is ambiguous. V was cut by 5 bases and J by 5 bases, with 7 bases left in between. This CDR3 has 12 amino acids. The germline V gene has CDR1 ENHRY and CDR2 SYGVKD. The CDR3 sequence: CAISLLNNEQFF. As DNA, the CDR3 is TGTGCCATCAGTCTTCTAAACAATGAGCAGTTCTTC.

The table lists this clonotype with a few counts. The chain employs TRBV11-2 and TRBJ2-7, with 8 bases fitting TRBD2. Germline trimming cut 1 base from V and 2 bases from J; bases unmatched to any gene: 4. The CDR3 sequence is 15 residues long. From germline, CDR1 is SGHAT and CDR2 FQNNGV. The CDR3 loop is CASSLARGLAYEQYF. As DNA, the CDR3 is TGTGCCAGCAGCTTAGCTAGGGGACTAGCCTACGAGCAGTACTTC.

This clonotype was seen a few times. The CDR3 here is CASSLGAGTIQPQHF. The CDR3 nucleotides are TGTGCCAGCAGTTTAGGGGCGGGGACCATTCAGCCCCAGCATTTT. The rearrangement links TRBV27 to TRBJ1-5; D is perhaps TRBD1 (5 bases). The CDR3 loop spans 15 amino acids. Germline CDR1 and CDR2: MNHEY and SMNVEV (reference sequence). Trimming left V 2 bases short and J 6 bases short, with 14 bases between.

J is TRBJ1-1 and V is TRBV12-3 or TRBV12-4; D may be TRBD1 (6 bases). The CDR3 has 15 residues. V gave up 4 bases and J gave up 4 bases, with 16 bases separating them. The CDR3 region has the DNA TGTGCCAGCAGTTCCGCGCCAGGGGTAGTCACTGAAGCTTTCTTT. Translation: CASSSAPGVVTEAFF.

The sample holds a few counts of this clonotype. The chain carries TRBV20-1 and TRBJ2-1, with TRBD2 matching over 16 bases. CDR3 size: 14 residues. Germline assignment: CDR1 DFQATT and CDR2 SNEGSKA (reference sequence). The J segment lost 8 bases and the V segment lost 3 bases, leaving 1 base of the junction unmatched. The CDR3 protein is CSARGLAGGYEQFF. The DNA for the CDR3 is TGCAGTGCTAGGGGACTAGCGGGAGGGTATGAGCAGTTCTTC.